What follows describes a single T cell receptor (beta chain). This record comes from a study of blood T cell repertoires in COVID-19. Study in general: COVID-19 samples, acute and convalescent, were from the United States, Italy and Spain. The analysed material was cDNA or gDNA that came from T cells, B-cell-depleted T cells, or PBMCs.

Per germline, CDR1 LNHDA and CDR2 SQIVND (reference sequence). CDR3 length equals 14 residues. V was trimmed by 6 bases and J by 4 bases, leaving 15 bases between them. As processed by the authors: Amplified reference gene primers provided the basis for estimating nucleated cell counts. TCRdb keeps only in-frame clones here, not all; method: immunoSEQ multiplex PCR. Clone size and the V and J calls come from that table; the DNA yielded D and trimming. The sample yields 90,000 to 110,000 clones, approximately 80% seen once. Material for sequencing was peripheral blood. This clonotype was obtained from a woman of 80 years or more with acute or convalescent COVID-19. The chain carries TRBV19 and TRBJ1-1; D remains ambiguous. The CDR3 region is CASRFVGVITEAFF. CDR3 coding DNA: TGTGCCAGTAGGTTCGTGGGAGTGATCACTGAAGCTTTCTTT. Full variable domain (remainder filled in from reference TRBV19 and TRBJ1-1): DGGITQSPKYLFRKEGQNVTLSCEQNLNHDAMYWYRQDPGQGLRLIYYSQIVNDFQKGDIAEGYSVSREKKESFPLTVTSAQKNPTAFYLCASRFVGVITEAFFGQGTRLTVV.